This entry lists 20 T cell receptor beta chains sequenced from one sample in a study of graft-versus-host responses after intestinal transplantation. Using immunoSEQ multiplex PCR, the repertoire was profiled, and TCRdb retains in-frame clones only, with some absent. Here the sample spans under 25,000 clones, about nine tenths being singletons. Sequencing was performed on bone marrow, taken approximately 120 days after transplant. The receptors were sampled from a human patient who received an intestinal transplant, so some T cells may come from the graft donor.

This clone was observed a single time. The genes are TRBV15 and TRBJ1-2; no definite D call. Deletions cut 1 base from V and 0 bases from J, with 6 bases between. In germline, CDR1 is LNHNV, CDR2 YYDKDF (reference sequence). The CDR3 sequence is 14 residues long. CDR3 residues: CATSRAQTNYGYTF. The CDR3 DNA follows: TGTGCCACCAGCAGAGCACAAACTAACTATGGCTACACCTTC.

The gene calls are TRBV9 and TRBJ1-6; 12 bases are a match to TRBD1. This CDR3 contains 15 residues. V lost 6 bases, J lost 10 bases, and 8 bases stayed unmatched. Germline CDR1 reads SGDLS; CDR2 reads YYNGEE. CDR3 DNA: TGTGCCAGCAACGACCGGGACAGGGGGCGGTCACCCCTCCACTTT. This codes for CASNDRDRGRSPLHF.

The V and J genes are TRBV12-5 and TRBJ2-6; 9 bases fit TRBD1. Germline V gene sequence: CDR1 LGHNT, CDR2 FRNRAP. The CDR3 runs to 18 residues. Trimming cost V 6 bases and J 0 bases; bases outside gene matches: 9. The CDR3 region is CASGRTGETISGANVLTF. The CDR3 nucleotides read TGTGCTAGTGGACGGACAGGGGAAACCATCTCTGGGGCCAACGTCCTGACTTTC.

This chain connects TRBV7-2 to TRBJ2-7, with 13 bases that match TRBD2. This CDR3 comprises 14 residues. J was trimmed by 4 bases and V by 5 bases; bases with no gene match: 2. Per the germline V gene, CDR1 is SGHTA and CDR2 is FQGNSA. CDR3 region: CASSPTSGRYEQYF. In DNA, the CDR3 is TGTGCCAGCAGCCCGACTAGCGGGAGGTACGAGCAGTACTTC. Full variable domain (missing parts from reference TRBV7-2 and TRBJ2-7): GAGVSQSPSNKVTEKGKDVELRCDPISGHTALYWYRQSLGQGLEFLIYFQGNSAPDKSGLPSDRFSAERTGGSVSTLTIQRTQQEDSAVYLCASSPTSGRYEQYFGPGTRLTVT.

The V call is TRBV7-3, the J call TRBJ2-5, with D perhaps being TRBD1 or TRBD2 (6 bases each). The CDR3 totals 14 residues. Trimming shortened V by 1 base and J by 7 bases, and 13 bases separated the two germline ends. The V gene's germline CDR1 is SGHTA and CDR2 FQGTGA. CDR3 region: CASSLKGGIPTQYF. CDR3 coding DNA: TGTGCCAGCAGCTTAAAAGGGGGGATCCCGACCCAGTACTTC.

Here the CDR3 DNA reads TGCGCCAGCAGCTTGGCCTCGGGGGGCAGTTATGGCTACACCTTC. This codes for CASSLASGGSYGYTF. The J gene is TRBJ1-2, the V gene TRBV5-1; TRBD1 is a possible D gene (6 bases). CDR3 size: 15 residues. Germline-derived CDR1 and CDR2 are SGHRS and YFSETQ. The V gene lost 0 bases and the J gene lost 5 bases, with 14 bases spanning the gap. The whole variable domain, remainder taken from reference TRBV5-1 and TRBJ1-2, is KAGVTQTPRYLIKTRGQQVTLSCSPISGHRSVSWYQQTPGQGLQFLFEYFSETQRNKGNFPGRFSGRQFSNSRSEMNVSTLELGDSALYLCASSLASGGSYGYTFGSGTRLTVV.

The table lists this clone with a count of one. CDR3 sequence reads: CASSVGLAGGPGEEQYF. The CDR3 bases are TGTGCCAGCAGCGTCGGACTAGCGGGAGGGCCAGGGGAAGAGCAGTACTTC. This chain connects TRBV9 to TRBJ2-7, with 15 bases matching TRBD2. The V gene's germline CDR1 is SGDLS and CDR2 YYNGEE. The CDR3 is 17 residues long. Trimming at V came to 2 bases and at J to 7 bases, leaving 10 bases not matched to a gene.

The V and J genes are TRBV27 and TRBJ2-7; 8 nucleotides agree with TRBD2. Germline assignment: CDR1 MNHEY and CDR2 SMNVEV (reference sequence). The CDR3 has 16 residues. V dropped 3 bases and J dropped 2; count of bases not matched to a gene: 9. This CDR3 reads CASSFFPTSATYEQYF. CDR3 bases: TGTGCCAGCAGTTTCTTTCCGACTAGCGCTACCTACGAGCAGTACTTC.

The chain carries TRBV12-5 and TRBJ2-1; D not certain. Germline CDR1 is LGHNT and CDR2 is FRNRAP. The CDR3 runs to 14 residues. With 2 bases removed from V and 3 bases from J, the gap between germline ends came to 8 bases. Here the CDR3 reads CASGLSSDYNEQFF. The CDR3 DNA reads TGTGCTAGTGGTTTGTCGTCGGACTACAATGAGCAGTTCTTC.

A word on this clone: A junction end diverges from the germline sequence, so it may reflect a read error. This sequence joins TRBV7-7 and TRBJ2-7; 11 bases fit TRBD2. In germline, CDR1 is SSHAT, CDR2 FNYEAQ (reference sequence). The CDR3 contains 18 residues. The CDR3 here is CASSSPGLAARSSYEQYF. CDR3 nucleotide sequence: TGTGCTAGCAGCTCACCGGGACTAGCGGCCCGAAGCTCCTACGAGCAGTACTTC.

CDR3 nucleotides: TGTGCCAGCAGCTTCGACAGGGAAGCTTTCTTT. Translating gives CASSFDREAFF. The chain recombines TRBV5-8 with TRBJ1-1; perhaps TRBD1 as D (6 bases). The CDR3 consists of 11 residues. The germline gives CDR1 SGHTS, CDR2 YDEGEE. V lost 2 bases and J lost 8, with 7 bases in between.

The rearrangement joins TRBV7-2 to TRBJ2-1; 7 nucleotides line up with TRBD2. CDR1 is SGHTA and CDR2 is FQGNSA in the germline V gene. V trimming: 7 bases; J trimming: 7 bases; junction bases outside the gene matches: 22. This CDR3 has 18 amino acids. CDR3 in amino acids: CASTLLEGGRLVRNEQFF. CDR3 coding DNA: TGTGCCAGCACCCTACTAGAGGGCGGGAGATTGGTTAGGAATGAGCAGTTCTTC. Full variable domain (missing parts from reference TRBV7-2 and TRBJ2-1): GAGVSQSPSNKVTEKGKDVELRCDPISGHTALYWYRQSLGQGLEFLIYFQGNSAPDKSGLPSDRFSAERTGGSVSTLTIQRTQQEDSAVYLCASTLLEGGRLVRNEQFFGPGTRLTVL.

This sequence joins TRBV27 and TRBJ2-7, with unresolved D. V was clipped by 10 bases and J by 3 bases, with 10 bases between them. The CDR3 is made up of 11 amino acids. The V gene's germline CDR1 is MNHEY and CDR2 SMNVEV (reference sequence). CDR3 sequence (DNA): TGTGCCACGATGGAAGGCTACGAGCAGTACTTC. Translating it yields CATMEGYEQYF.

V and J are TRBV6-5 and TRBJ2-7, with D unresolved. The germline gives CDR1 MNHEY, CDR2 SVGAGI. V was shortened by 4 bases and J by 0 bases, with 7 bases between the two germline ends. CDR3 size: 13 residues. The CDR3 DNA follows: TGTGCCAGCAGTTTTGGATACTCCTACGAGCAGTACTTC. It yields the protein CASSFGYSYEQYF.

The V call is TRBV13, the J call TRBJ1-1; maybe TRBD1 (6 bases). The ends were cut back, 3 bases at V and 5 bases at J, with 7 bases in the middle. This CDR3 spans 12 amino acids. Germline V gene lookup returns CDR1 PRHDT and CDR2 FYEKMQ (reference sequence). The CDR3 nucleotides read TGTGCCAGCAGCTTTGGGACAACTGAAGCTTTCTTT. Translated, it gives CASSFGTTEAFF.

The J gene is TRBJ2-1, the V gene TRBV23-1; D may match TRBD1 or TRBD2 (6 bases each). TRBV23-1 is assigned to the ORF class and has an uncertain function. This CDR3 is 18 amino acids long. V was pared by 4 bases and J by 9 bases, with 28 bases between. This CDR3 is CASSPDKTRQGGISEQFF. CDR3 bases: TGCGCCAGCAGTCCTGATAAGACTAGGCAAGGGGGAATAAGTGAGCAGTTCTTC.

The CDR3 DNA follows: TGTGCCAGCAGGACCACTGAAGCTTTCTTT. It yields the protein CASRTTEAFF. This chain links TRBV28 with TRBJ1-1; D ambiguous. Germline assignment: CDR1 MDHEN and CDR2 SYDVKM. The CDR3 totals 10 residues. V gave up 6 bases and J gave up 4 bases, with 3 bases separating them.

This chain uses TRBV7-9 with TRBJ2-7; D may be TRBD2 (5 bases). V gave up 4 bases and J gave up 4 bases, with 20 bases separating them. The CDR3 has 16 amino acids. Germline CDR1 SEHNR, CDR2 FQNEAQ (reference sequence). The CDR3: CASSSSSGVTIYEQYF. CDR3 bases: TGTGCCAGCAGCTCCTCCAGCGGCGTCACAATTTACGAGCAGTACTTC.

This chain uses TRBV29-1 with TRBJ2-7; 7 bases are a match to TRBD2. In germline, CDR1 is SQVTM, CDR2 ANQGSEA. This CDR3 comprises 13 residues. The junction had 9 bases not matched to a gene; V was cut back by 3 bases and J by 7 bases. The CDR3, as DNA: TGCAGCGTTGAGAGGACTAGTTCGCGAGAGCAGTACTTC. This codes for CSVERTSSREQYF.

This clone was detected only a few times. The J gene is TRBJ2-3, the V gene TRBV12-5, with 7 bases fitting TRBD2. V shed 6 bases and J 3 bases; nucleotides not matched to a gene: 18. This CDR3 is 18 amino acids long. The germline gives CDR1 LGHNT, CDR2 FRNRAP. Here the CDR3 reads CASGRGPNGGGRTDTQYF. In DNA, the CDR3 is TGTGCTAGTGGCCGGGGACCAAATGGAGGCGGGAGAACAGATACGCAGTATTTT.